This T cell receptor beta chain is drawn from a study of cytomegalovirus exposure and HLA in healthy donors. Germline V gene lookup returns CDR1 SGHKS and CDR2 YYEKEE (reference sequence). V lost 4 bases and J lost 4; bases outside the gene matches: 9. The CDR3 is made up of 15 amino acids. PCR primers comprised 60 Vbeta and 13 Jbeta primers. Clones were sequenced by immunoSEQ multiplex PCR, and TCRdb holds only the in-frame ones, with some missing. This sample has around 200,000 clones, with roughly four fifths found just once. Sequencing used PBMCs. The chain joins TRBV5-5 to TRBJ1-2, with 8 nucleotides matching TRBD1. The clonotype comes from a woman in her twenties or thirties in good health and CMV-seropositive. The CDR3 protein is CASSLTTGEAYGYTF. CDR3 coding DNA: TGTGCCAGCAGCCTGACGACAGGGGAAGCCTATGGCTACACCTTC. Full variable domain (missing parts from reference TRBV5-5 and TRBJ1-2): DAGVTQSPTHLIKTRGQQVTLRCSPISGHKSVSWYQQVLGQGPQFIFQYYEKEERGRGNFPDRFSARQFPNYSSELNVNALLLGDSALYLCASSLTTGEAYGYTFGSGTRLTVV.